This entry features one T cell receptor (beta chain) sequence. The data were obtained in a study of blood T cell repertoires in COVID-19. Background on the study: PBMCs, B-cell-depleted T cells, or T cells were the source of the cDNA or gDNA that made up the material.

From germline, CDR1 is SNHLY and CDR2 FYNNEI. After removal of 4 bases from V and 5 bases from J, the junction contained 10 bases not matched to a gene. The CDR3 runs 16 residues. In the authors' workflow: Cell counts per sample came from amplifying reference gene primers. The repertoire was sequenced with immunoSEQ multiplex PCR; TCRdb's copy has only in-frame clones and lacks some. The DNA gave D and trimming, while V, J and clone size come from that table. The sample consists of around 100,000 clones, around nine tenths of them appearing once. The source is a man between 45 and 60 years old with active or convalescent COVID-19. The chain couples TRBV2 to TRBJ2-3; 9 nucleotides align to TRBD2. The sample consisted of peripheral blood. CDR3 amino acids: CASSGGAGGPQDTQYF. The DNA of the CDR3 is TGTGCCAGCAGTGGAGGGGCGGGGGGGCCTCAAGATACGCAGTATTTT.